The rows below give T cell receptor beta chains drawn from one sample of a study of blood T cell repertoires in COVID-19. Sequenced by immunoSEQ multiplex PCR; TCRdb stores in-frame clones only, minus some. Found here are 350,000 to 450,000 clones, around 88% of them singletons; the top ten hold just over 7%. Sequencing was done on a sample of peripheral blood. The receptors were sampled from a woman aged 55-69 years with COVID-19, enrolled during active disease. Each CDR3 is given with its conserved first and last residue. The order of the fields is V gene, D gene, CDR3 protein. The D gene is left open where the match is weak.

V gene: TRBV11-3
D gene: TRBD1
CDR3 protein: CASSLARVRGLSGEQFF

V gene: TRBV28
D gene: TRBD2
CDR3 protein: CASSPGTSLSNEQFF

V gene: TRBV7-9
D gene: NA
CDR3 protein: CASSSGVDYNEKLFF

V gene: TRBV7-2
D gene: NA
CDR3 protein: CASSSQGNTEAFF

V gene: TRBV2
D gene: NA
CDR3 protein: CASSEGQGSLYEQYF

V gene: TRBV29-1
D gene: TRBD1
CDR3 protein: CSALQTGGYGYTF

V gene: TRBV6-5
D gene: NA
CDR3 protein: CASSSRLARTEAFF

V gene: TRBV9
D gene: TRBD1
CDR3 protein: CASSVDVRGAFGSPLHF

V gene: TRBV10-3
D gene: NA
CDR3 protein: CATYLPGVGEQYF

V gene: TRBV30
D gene: TRBD1
CDR3 protein: CAWSGGTGLSHF

V gene: TRBV11-2
D gene: NA
CDR3 protein: CASSLGGYGGGPIGSEQFF

V gene: TRBV15
D gene: NA
CDR3 protein: CATSRVRGGFYNEQFF

V gene: TRBV6-1
D gene: NA
CDR3 protein: CASSEALRATAGSPLHF

V gene: TRBV6-6
D gene: NA
CDR3 protein: CASSRTTGSGNTIYF

V gene: TRBV11-2
D gene: NA
CDR3 protein: CASSPTRSNTEAFF

V gene: TRBV10-3
D gene: NA
CDR3 protein: CAISESLGSYGYTF

V gene: TRBV27
D gene: TRBD2
CDR3 protein: CASAGFGSGAYNEQFF